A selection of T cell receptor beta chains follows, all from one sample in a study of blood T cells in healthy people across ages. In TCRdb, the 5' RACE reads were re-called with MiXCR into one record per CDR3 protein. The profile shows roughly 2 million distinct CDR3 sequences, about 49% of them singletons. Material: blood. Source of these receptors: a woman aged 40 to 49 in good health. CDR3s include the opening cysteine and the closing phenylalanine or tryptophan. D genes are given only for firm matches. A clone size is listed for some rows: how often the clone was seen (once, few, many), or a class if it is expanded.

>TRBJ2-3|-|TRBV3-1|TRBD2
CASSHLGGAEDTQYF
TGTGCCAGCAGCCATCTCGGGGGGGCCGAAGATACGCAGTATTTT
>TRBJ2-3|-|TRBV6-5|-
CACSYAGLSTDTQYF
TGTGCCTGCAGTTACGCAGGGCTTAGCACAGATACGCAGTATTTT
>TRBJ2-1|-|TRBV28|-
CASSQRPGLEQFF
TGTGCCAGCAGCCAACGACCGGGGCTGGAGCAGTTCTTC
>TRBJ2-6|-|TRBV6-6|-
CASIDGSSGANVLTF
TGTGCCAGCATTGACGGAAGCTCTGGGGCCAACGTCCTGACTTTC
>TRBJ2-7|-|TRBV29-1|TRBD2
CSVLPWTSGTNNEQYF
TGCAGCGTTCTCCCGTGGACTAGCGGAACCAACAATGAGCAGTACTTC
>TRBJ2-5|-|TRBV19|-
CASSKPSRVGQETQYF
TGTGCCAGTAGTAAACCTTCCCGGGTTGGCCAAGAGACCCAGTACTTC
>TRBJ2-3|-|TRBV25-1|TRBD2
CASRRGGNTDTQYF
TGTGCCAGCAGACGGGGGGGGAACACAGATACGCAGTATTTT
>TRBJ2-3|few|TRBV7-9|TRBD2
CASSPERGGSTDTQYF
TGTGCCAGCAGCCCGGAGCGGGGGGGCTCTACAGATACGCAGTATTTT
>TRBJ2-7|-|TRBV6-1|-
CASIDPGLRGLGYEQYF
TGTGCCAGCATTGACCCAGGACTGAGGGGGTTAGGCTACGAGCAGTACTTC
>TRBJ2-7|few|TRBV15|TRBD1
CATSRDRGPSYEQYF
TGTGCCACCAGCAGAGATAGGGGGCCCTCCTACGAGCAGTACTTC
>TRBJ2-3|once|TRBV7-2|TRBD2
CASGYPISRAGGPTETQYF
TGTGCCAGCGGTTATCCCATTTCTAGGGCGGGGGGGCCTACAGAGACGCAGTATTTT
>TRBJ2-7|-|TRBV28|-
CASSLEGLEQYF
TGTGCCAGCAGCTTAGAGGGACTCGAGCAGTACTTC
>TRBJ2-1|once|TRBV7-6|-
CASSFLAGQYNEQFF
TGTGCCAGCAGCTTTCTGGCGGGACAGTACAATGAGCAGTTCTTC
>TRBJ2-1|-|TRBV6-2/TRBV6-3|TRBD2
CASSYRTSAYNEQFF
TGTGCCAGCAGTTACAGGACTAGTGCATACAATGAGCAGTTCTTC
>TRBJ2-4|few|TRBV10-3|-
CAISEAKGLAKNIQYF
TGTGCCATCAGTGAGGCTAAGGGTTTGGCCAAAAACATTCAGTACTTC
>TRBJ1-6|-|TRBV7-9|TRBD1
CASSLDRTGTSPLHF
TGTGCCAGCAGCTTGGATAGGACAGGGACATCACCCCTCCACTTT
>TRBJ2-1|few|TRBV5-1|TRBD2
CASSLVSGETNEQFF
TGCGCCAGCAGCTTGGTTAGCGGGGAAACGAATGAGCAGTTCTTC
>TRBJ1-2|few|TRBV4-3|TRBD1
CASSQDGQGARYGYTF
TGCGCCAGCAGCCAAGACGGGCAGGGGGCGAGGTATGGCTACACCTTC
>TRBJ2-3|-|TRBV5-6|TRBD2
CASSWGLGNTDTQYF
TGTGCCAGCAGCTGGGGACTAGGGAACACAGATACGCAGTATTTT
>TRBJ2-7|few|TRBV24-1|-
CATSDPGQYF
TGTGCCACCAGTGACCCTGGACAGTACTTC
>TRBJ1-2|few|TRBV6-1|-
CASSENTPRQAYGYTF
TGTGCCAGCAGTGAAAACACGCCGCGGCAGGCCTATGGCTACACCTTC
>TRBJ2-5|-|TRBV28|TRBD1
CASKQGQYQETRYF
TGTGCCAGCAAGCAGGGACAGTACCAAGAGACCCGGTACTTC